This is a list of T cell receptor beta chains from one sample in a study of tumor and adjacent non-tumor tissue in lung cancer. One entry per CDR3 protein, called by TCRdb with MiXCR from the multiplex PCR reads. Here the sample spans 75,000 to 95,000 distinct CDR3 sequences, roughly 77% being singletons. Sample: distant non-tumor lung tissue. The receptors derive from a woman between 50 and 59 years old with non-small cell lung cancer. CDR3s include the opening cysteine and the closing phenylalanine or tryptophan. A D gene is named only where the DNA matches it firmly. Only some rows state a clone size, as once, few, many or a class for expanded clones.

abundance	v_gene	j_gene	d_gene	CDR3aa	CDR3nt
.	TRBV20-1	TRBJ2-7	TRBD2	CSASTSGITYEQYF	TGCAGTGCTAGTACTAGCGGGATAACCTACGAGCAGTACTTC
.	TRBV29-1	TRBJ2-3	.	CSVCMGADTQYF	TGCAGCGTATGCATGGGGGCAGATACGCAGTATTTT
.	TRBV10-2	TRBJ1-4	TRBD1	CASSGLGGTETLPGKLFF	TGCGCCAGCTCCGGGCTTGGGGGGACAGAGACTCTTCCTGGAAAACTGTTTTTT
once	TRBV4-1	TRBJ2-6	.	CASSRGGTAGVQFGANVLTF	TGCGCCAGCAGCCGAGGCGGGACAGCGGGAGTGCAGTTCGGGGCCAACGTCCTGACTTTC
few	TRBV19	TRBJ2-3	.	CASSKGYTDTQYF	TGTGCCAGTAGTAAGGGGTACACAGATACGCAGTATTTT
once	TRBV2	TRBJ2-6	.	CASSPKGELSGANVLTF	TGCGCCAGCAGCCCCAAGGGTGAGCTCTCTGGGGCCAACGTCCTGACTTTC
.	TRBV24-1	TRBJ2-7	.	CATIDFRQPNGQYF	TGTGCCACCATTGATTTCCGGCAGCCCAACGGGCAGTACTTC
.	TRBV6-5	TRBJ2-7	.	CGSREDSSWYF	TGTGGCAGCAGAGAAGACTCGTCTTGGTATTTC
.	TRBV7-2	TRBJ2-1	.	CASSPRGPQTNEHFF	TGTGCCAGCAGCCCCCGTGGCCCCCAGACCAATGAGCACTTCTTC
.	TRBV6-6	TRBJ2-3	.	CASSLQGHTDKQYF	TGTGCCAGCAGTCTCCAGGGACACACAGATAAGCAGTATTTT
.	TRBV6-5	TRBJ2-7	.	CASSYSCTGDFYEQYF	TGTGCCAGCAGTTACTCGTGTACAGGGGACTTCTACGAGCAGTACTTC
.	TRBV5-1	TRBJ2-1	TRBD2	CANSLPAGGDNEQFF	TGCGCCAACAGCTTACCAGCGGGAGGGGACAATGAGCAGTTTTTC
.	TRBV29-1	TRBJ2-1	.	CSVTPVRSAWGNEQFF	TGCAGCGTGACCCCGGTGAGGTCGGCCTGGGGCAATGAGCAGTTCTTC
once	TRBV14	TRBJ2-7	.	CASSQIHAYEQYF	TGTGCCAGCAGTCAAATTCATGCCTACGAGCAGTACTTC
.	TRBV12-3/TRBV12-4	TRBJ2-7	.	CASSEWEEQHF	TGTGCCAGCAGTGAGTGGGAAGAGCAACACTTC
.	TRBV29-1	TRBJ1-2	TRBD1	CNMKEQGSYGYTF	TGCAACATGAAGGAACAGGGGAGCTATGGCTACACCTTC